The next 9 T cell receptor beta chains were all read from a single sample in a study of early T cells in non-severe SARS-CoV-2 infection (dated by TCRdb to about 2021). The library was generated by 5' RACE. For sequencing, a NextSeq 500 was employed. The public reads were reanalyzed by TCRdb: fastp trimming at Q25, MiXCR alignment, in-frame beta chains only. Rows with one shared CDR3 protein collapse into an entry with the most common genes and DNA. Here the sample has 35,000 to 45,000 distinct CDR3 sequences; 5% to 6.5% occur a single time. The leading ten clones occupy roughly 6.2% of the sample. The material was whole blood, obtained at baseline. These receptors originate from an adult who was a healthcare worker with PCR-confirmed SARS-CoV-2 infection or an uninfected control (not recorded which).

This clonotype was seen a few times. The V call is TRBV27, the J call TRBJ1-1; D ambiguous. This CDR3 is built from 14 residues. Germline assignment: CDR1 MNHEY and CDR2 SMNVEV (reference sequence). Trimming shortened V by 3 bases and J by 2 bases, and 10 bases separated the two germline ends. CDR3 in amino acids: CASSFYGENTEAFF. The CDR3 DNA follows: TGTGCCAGCAGTTTTTACGGGGAAAACACTGAAGCTTTCTTT.

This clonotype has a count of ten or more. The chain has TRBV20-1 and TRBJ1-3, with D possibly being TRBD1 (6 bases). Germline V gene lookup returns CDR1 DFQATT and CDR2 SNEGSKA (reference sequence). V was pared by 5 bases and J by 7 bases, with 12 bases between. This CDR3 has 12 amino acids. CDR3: CSALTGKNTIYF. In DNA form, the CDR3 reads TGCAGTGCTTTAACAGGGAAGAACACCATATATTTT.

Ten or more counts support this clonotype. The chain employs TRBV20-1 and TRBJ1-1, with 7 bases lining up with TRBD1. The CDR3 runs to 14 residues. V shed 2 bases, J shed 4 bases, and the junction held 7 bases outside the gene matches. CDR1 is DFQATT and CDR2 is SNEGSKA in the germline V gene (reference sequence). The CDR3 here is CSARLGTAITEAFF. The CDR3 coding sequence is TGCAGTGCTAGATTAGGGACAGCGATCACTGAAGCTTTCTTT.

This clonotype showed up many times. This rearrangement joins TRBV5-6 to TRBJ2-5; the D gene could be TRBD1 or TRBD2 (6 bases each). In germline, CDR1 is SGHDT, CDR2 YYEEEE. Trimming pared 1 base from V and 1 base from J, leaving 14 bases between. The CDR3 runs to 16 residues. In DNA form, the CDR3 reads TGTGCCAGCAGCTTGCGAACGGGGGCCTTCCAAGAGACCCAGTACTTC. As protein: CASSLRTGAFQETQYF.

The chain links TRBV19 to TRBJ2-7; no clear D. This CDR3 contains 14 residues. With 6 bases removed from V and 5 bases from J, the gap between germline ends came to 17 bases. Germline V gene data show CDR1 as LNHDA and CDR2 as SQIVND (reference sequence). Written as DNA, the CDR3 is TGTGCCAGTAGCCCCGGGTCGCCGGCCAACGAGCAGTACGTC. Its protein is CASSPGSPANEQYV.

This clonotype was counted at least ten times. The CDR3, as DNA: TGTGCCAGCAGCTCGTTACAGAACACTGAAGCTTTCTTT. It codes for CASSSLQNTEAFF. The V and J genes are TRBV11-2 and TRBJ1-1; D gene ambiguous. V lost 4 bases and J 1 base, leaving 7 bases between the germline ends. The CDR3 consists of 13 residues. Germline loops: CDR1 SGHAT, CDR2 FQNNGV.

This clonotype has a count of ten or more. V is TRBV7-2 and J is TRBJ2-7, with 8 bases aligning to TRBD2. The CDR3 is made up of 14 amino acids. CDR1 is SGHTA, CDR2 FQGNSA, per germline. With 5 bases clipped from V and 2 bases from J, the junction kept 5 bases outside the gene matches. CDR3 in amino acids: CASSILAGPYEQYF. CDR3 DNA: TGTGCCAGCAGCATCTTAGCGGGACCCTACGAGCAGTACTTC.

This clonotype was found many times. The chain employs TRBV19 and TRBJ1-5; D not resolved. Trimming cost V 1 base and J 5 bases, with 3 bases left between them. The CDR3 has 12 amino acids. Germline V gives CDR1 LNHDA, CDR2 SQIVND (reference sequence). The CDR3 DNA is TGTGCCAGTAGTATAGGGGATCAGCCCCAGCATTTT. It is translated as CASSIGDQPQHF.

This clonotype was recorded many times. In DNA, the CDR3 is TGTGCCAGCAGCCCCAGTGGGATTTTCGCTGAAGCTTTCTTT. Residues: CASSPSGIFAEAFF. This sequence joins TRBV11-2 and TRBJ1-1; D is ambiguous. CDR1 and CDR2 from the germline V gene are SGHAT and FQNNGV. The CDR3 sequence is 14 residues long. With 5 bases removed from V and 6 bases from J, the gap between germline ends came to 16 bases.